These T cell receptor beta chains were read from a single sample in a study of cytomegalovirus exposure and HLA in healthy donors. Clones were read by immunoSEQ multiplex PCR, and TCRdb kept only the in-frame ones, dropping some. Among approximately 130,000 clones listed, 85% were seen once. The sample comprised PBMCs. The receptors stem from a woman aged 30 to 39 in good health and CMV-seropositive. Both conserved end residues are part of each CDR3. Clone size, where shown, is once, few, many, or a class for clones that have expanded.

v_call	clone_size	cdr3_aa
TRBV7-8	once	CASSLQMNTGELFF
TRBV10-3	once	CAIRTGGYPFSGELFF
TRBV11-2	.	CASSSLTGRSSYEQYF
TRBV6-6	.	CASSNRDRGYNEQFF
TRBV6-5	.	CASSYLYGQASEAFF
TRBV18	.	CASSPPREHGYTF
TRBV9	once	CASSVGVGGETQYF
TRBV28	.	CASKAPNTGELFF
TRBV7-9	.	CASSPRLAGVTGELFF
TRBV6-1	.	CASTPRPMNTEAFF
TRBV27	.	CASSSTRAPDTQYF
TRBV2	.	CAKQRSANNSPLHF
TRBV27	medium-sized	CASSLAGRTGELFF
TRBV7-9	.	CASSLEGAGAFF
TRBV30	.	CAHHRGHLRAEAFF
TRBV6-5	.	CASSYSRGGTEAFF
TRBV5-1	.	CASSAPGLLNEKLFF
TRBV4-2	.	CASSQGARSGAETQYF
TRBV28	.	CASSLSSYNEQFF
TRBV9	.	CASSVATGLAGGDTQYF
TRBV6-1	.	CASSDRPDRALLFYEQYF
TRBV9	.	CASSVSTDPSYGYTF
TRBV11-2	few	CASSEGGGGQPQHF
TRBV2	.	CASAAVYEQYF
TRBV18	once	CASSPLRDEQFF
TRBV29-1	.	CSVEPRGGDGYTF
TRBV7-3	.	CASSLTEGSYNEQFF
TRBV7-3	.	CASSSTSGGYNEQFF
TRBV5-1	.	CASSLTGVGTDTQYF
TRBV11-2	.	CASSSTGLYGYTF
TRBV27	.	CASISAGGLYNSPLHF
TRBV28	.	CASSLASYEQYF
TRBV30	.	CATGTNGNTIYF
TRBV7-2	.	CASSLQGDQPQHF
TRBV30	.	CAWSWGDSGTGASYEQYF